Below, one T cell receptor beta chain is given with its context. The source of the sample is a study of T cells expressing NK-cell markers. CDR1 SGHRS and CDR2 YFSETQ come from the germline V gene. This CDR3 has 17 residues. TCR beta libraries carry UMIs added by 5'RACE template switching. From its re-call of the 5' RACE reads, TCRdb lists each CDR3 protein once, without DNA. Its clone listing holds some 340,000 distinct CDR3 sequences. V gene TRBV5-1 combines with J gene TRBJ2-7; the D call from TCRdb, TRBD1, cannot be confirmed without DNA. The sequence derives from a man aged 18 to 69 in good health. Sequenced sample: blood T cells: a sorted CD56 or NKG2C T cell subset, CD4+ or CD8+ T cells, or bulk PBMC T cells (not recorded which). CDR3 protein: CASSVRQGASSFYEQYF.